This entry lists 10 T cell receptor beta chains sequenced from one sample in a study of Tregs in tolerant kidney transplant recipients. The data were produced by immunoSEQ multiplex PCR, yet TCRdb's version contains in-frame clones alone and is incomplete. Among 90,000 to 130,000 clones, around 91% were seen once, and the ten largest hold approximately 0.35%. Sequencing was performed on CD4+ T cells from blood, taken before the transplant. These TCRs come from a human donor who received a combined kidney and bone marrow transplant.

CDR3 coding DNA: TGCGCCAGCAGCTCGAGGGGACTAGCGGGAGGGGTCAAGGGGACAGATACGCAGTATTTT. It is translated as CASSSRGLAGGVKGTDTQYF. The chain carries TRBV5-1 and TRBJ2-3, with TRBD2 identical over 16 bases. The length of the CDR3 is 20 residues. Germline loops: CDR1 SGHRS, CDR2 YFSETQ. V trimming: 3 bases; J trimming: 3 bases; junction bases outside the gene matches: 13.

The CDR3 spells CASTPTALSTDTQYF. Written as DNA, the CDR3 is TGTGCCAGCACCCCGACAGCGTTGAGCACAGATACGCAGTATTTT. V usage is TRBV5-5 and J usage is TRBJ2-3; possible D gene TRBD1, 5 bases. Trimming left V 6 bases short and J 0 bases short, with 14 bases between. The CDR3 consists of 15 residues. CDR1 SGHKS and CDR2 YYEKEE come from the germline V gene (reference sequence).

This clone was detected a few times. The chain uses TRBV4-3 and TRBJ1-2; no clear D. Germline lookup yields CDR1 LGHNA and CDR2 YSLEER. V lost 0 bases, J lost 4 bases, and 12 bases lay in between. The CDR3 loop spans 15 amino acids. DNA of the CDR3: TGCGCCAGCAGCCAAGATCTCGAGGAGCCCTATGGCTACACCTTC. It translates to CASSQDLEEPYGYTF.

The chain carries TRBV19 and TRBJ2-1; D might be TRBD2 (5 bases). The CDR3 has 13 amino acids. V lost 11 bases to trimming and J lost 15 bases, with 26 bases between them. Per germline, CDR1 LNHDA and CDR2 SQIVND (reference sequence). The CDR3 DNA sequence: TGTGCCGGGCTCCTTTGCGGTAGCGCCGGTCGGTTCTTC. Protein sequence: CAGLLCGSAGRFF.

CDR3 DNA sequence: TGTGCCAGTAGTATAGTTGGCAGGGGAGACTATGGCTACACCTTC. Residues: CASSIVGRGDYGYTF. V is TRBV19 and J is TRBJ1-2, with D possibly matching TRBD1 (6 bases). The CDR3 sequence is 15 residues long. Trimming removed 1 base from V and 3 bases from J, with 12 bases in between. Germline-derived CDR1 and CDR2 are LNHDA and SQIVND (reference sequence).

The gene calls are TRBV28 and TRBJ2-1, with 8 bases aligning to TRBD1. Germline CDR1 and CDR2: MDHEN and SYDVKM. The J segment lost 12 bases and the V segment lost 3 bases, leaving 7 bases of the junction unmatched. The CDR3 totals 13 residues. CDR3 in DNA: TGTGCCAGCAGTTTTGGGGACAGGACCCGGCAGTTCTTC. Translating it yields CASSFGDRTRQFF.

V is TRBV5-6 and J is TRBJ2-3; D gene uncertain. This CDR3 region has 18 residues. V was shortened by 0 bases and J by 3 bases, with 20 bases between the two germline ends. Germline lookup yields CDR1 SGHDT and CDR2 YYEEEE. CDR3 sequence: CASSLADQLTAATDTQYF. CDR3 coding DNA: TGTGCCAGCAGCTTGGCTGATCAGCTTACAGCCGCGACAGATACGCAGTATTTT.

The chain recombines TRBV11-2 with TRBJ2-7; 9 bases match TRBD1. Germline assignment: CDR1 SGHAT and CDR2 FQNNGV. CDR3 length: 17 residues. The junction had 9 bases not matched to a gene; V was cut back by 1 base and J by 2 bases. CDR3 region: CASSLGSGTGRTYEQYF. The CDR3 region has the DNA TGTGCCAGCAGCTTAGGTTCCGGGACAGGGAGAACCTACGAGCAGTACTTC.

This clone was seen a single time. The rearrangement links TRBV6-5 to TRBJ2-7, with 10 bases lining up with TRBD2. V was pared by 5 bases and J by 3 bases, with 1 base of the junction left unmatched. This CDR3 region has 13 residues. Germline lookup yields CDR1 MNHEY and CDR2 SVGAGI. DNA for the CDR3: TGTGCCAGCAGTCGGACTAGCGGCTACGAGCAGTACTTC. Its protein product is CASSRTSGYEQYF.

The chain is built from TRBV7-2 and TRBJ2-5, with D maybe TRBD1 (5 bases). Trimming left V 1 base short and J 2 bases short, with 11 bases between. Germline V gives CDR1 SGHTA, CDR2 FQGNSA. The CDR3 runs to 15 residues. The CDR3 DNA reads TGTGCCAGCAGCTTAGTTAGGGGTCGGCAAGAGACCCAGTACTTC. Translation gives CASSLVRGRQETQYF.